The clone carrying this T cell receptor (beta chain) was observed once. Its antigen remains unknown. Trimming shortened V by 8 bases and J by 0 bases, and 18 bases separated the two germline ends. Germline CDR1 and CDR2: SQVTM and ANQGSEA. This CDR3 is 15 amino acids long. The repertoire was sequenced with immunoSEQ multiplex PCR; TCRdb's copy has only in-frame clones and lacks some. The sample lists fewer than 20,000 clones; around 75% were seen once. This specimen comes from a study of PD-1 blockade in classical Hodgkin lymphoma. Every patient experienced relapse after autologous stem cell transplantation, and brentuximab vedotin exposure varied. Best overall response was complete response, partial response or progressive disease in these relapsed/refractory classical Hodgkin lymphoma patients. Study-level findings and limits: Some patients started nivolumab under 1 year after ASCT, and they were excluded. Newly diagnosed and completely responding patients shared comparable baseline diversity.

The chain couples TRBV29-1 to TRBJ2-3, with unresolved D. Sequenced material: peripheral blood mononuclear cells (PBMCs), taken at baseline. This receptor was taken from a human donor with classical Hodgkin lymphoma. The CDR3 sequence: CSSSSVSPSTDTQYF. The CDR3 DNA reads as TGCAGCTCAAGCTCGGTCTCCCCAAGCACAGATACGCAGTATTTT.